The next 22 T cell receptor beta chains were all read from a single sample in a study of monozygotic twins with cystic fibrosis. Some clones are missing from TCRdb's copy, which holds only in-frame ones; the method was immunoSEQ multiplex PCR. The table lists tens of thousands of clones, 95% to 98% of them singletons. What was sequenced was blood. Every receptor here comes from a girl aged 10-17 years with cystic fibrosis.

This clone was picked up one time. The V gene is TRBV10-3, the J gene TRBJ1-2, with 9 bases that match TRBD1. Germline V lookup: CDR1 ENHRY, CDR2 SYGVKD. Trimming removed 2 bases from V and 7 bases from J; junction bases left unmatched: 8. There are 15 residues in the CDR3. The CDR3 DNA reads as TGTGCCATCAGTGAGGCCCTAACAGGGGGCGCTGGCTACACCTTC. It yields the protein CAISEALTGGAGYTF.

The genes are TRBV27 and TRBJ1-1; D is unresolved. The CDR3 is 11 amino acids. Germline values: CDR1 MNHEY, CDR2 SMNVEV (reference sequence). The germline V and J ends were trimmed by 7 bases and 7 bases, with 10 bases remaining between them. CDR3 sequence reads: CASTAFGEAFF. The CDR3 DNA follows: TGTGCCAGCACCGCCTTTGGTGAAGCTTTCTTT.

The chain has TRBV6-5 and TRBJ2-3; D not certain. The CDR3 contains 13 residues. Trimming pared 6 bases from V and 5 bases from J, leaving 12 bases between. The germline V gene encodes CDR1 MNHEY and CDR2 SVGAGI. CDR3 sequence: CASRMLIGDTQYF. In DNA form, the CDR3 reads TGTGCCAGCAGAATGCTGATCGGAGATACGCAGTATTTT.

The chain joins TRBV29-1 to TRBJ1-1; maybe TRBD1 (5 bases). The V end lost 5 bases, the J end lost 1 base, and 11 bases lay between the germline ends. The CDR3 is 13 residues long. Germline CDR1 SQVTM, CDR2 ANQGSEA. Written as DNA, the CDR3 is TGCAGCGTTAGCGGCAGGGCGAACACTGAAGCTTTCTTT. It is translated as CSVSGRANTEAFF. Combining the CDR3 with reference TRBV29-1 and TRBJ1-1 gives the whole variable domain SAVISQKPSRDICQRGTSLTIQCQVDSQVTMMFWYRQQPGQSLTLIATANQGSEATYESGFVIDKFPISRPNLTFSTLTVSNMSPEDSSIYLCSVSGRANTEAFFGQGTRLTVV.

This clone was detected only once. The chain employs TRBV2 and TRBJ2-1, with D unresolved. The CDR3 contains 14 residues. V was cut by 5 bases and J by 8 bases, with 16 bases left in between. Germline CDR1 and CDR2: SNHLY and FYNNEI. CDR3 nucleotide sequence: TGTGCCAGCAGTCCATATGGGCCTTCAGATGAGCAGTTCTTC. It specifies CASSPYGPSDEQFF. The whole variable domain, remainder taken from reference TRBV2 and TRBJ2-1, is EPEVTQTPSHQVTQMGQEVILRCVPISNHLYFYWYRQILGQKVEFLVSFYNNEISEKSEIFDDQFSVERPDGSNFTLKIRSTKLEDSAMYFCASSPYGPSDEQFFGPGTRLTVL.

The genes are TRBV5-4 and TRBJ2-3; 11 nucleotides line up with TRBD2. The germline V gene encodes CDR1 SGHNT and CDR2 YYREEE (reference sequence). This CDR3 region has 16 residues. With V trimmed by 3 bases and J by 4 bases, 7 bases remained unmatched. In nucleotides, the CDR3 is TGTGCCAGCAGCTCAACTAGCGGGAGCTCGGCAGATACGCAGTATTTT. This encodes CASSSTSGSSADTQYF. The whole variable domain, remainder taken from reference TRBV5-4 and TRBJ2-3, is ETGVTQSPTHLIKTRGQQVTLRCSSQSGHNTVSWYQQALGQGPQFIFQYYREEENGRGNFPPRFSGLQFPNYSSELNVNALELDDSALYLCASSSTSGSSADTQYFGPGTRLTVL.

The chain couples TRBV6-6 to TRBJ2-1, with no clear D. Trimming removed 7 bases at V and 5 bases at J, with 21 bases between. This CDR3 is 16 amino acids long. CDR1 MNHNY and CDR2 SVGAGI come from the germline V gene (reference sequence). The chain's CDR3 is CASTTFVESPNNEQFF. As DNA, the CDR3 is TGTGCCAGCACTACGTTTGTGGAGTCTCCCAACAATGAGCAGTTCTTC.

V and J are TRBV29-1 and TRBJ2-7; the match to TRBD2 covers 16 bases. This CDR3 spans 13 amino acids. In germline, CDR1 is SQVTM, CDR2 ANQGSEA. With 7 bases clipped from V and 6 bases from J, the junction kept 3 bases outside the gene matches. The DNA of the CDR3 is TGCAGCGCCGGGACTAGCGGGAGGGTCGAGCAGTACTTC. This encodes CSAGTSGRVEQYF.

The V gene is TRBV10-3, the J gene TRBJ1-1; TRBD1 might be the D (5 bases). The V end was cut by 6 bases, the J end by 3 bases, with 8 bases between. From germline, CDR1 is ENHRY and CDR2 SYGVKD. CDR3 length: 12 residues. Here the CDR3 reads CAIRGGDTEAFF. CDR3 DNA: TGTGCCATCAGGGGGGGGGACACTGAAGCTTTCTTT.

V is TRBV11-2 and J is TRBJ2-1, with D uncertain. This CDR3 is 14 amino acids long. Germline CDR1 is SGHAT and CDR2 is FQNNGV. Trimming pared 6 bases from V and 7 bases from J, leaving 16 bases between. The CDR3 loop is CASRTSRSSNEQFF. CDR3 nucleotides: TGTGCCAGCAGGACCTCCCGTTCGTCAAATGAGCAGTTCTTC.

This chain connects TRBV9 to TRBJ2-1; no clear D. CDR1 is SGDLS and CDR2 is YYNGEE in the germline V gene. The germline V and J ends were trimmed by 0 bases and 0 bases, with 10 bases remaining between them. The CDR3 has 16 amino acids. This CDR3 is CASSVARSPSYNEQFF. The DNA for the CDR3 is TGTGCCAGCAGCGTAGCTCGTAGCCCCTCCTACAATGAGCAGTTCTTC.

V gene TRBV4-2 combines with J gene TRBJ2-7, with 10 bases lining up with TRBD2. CDR1 is LGHNA and CDR2 is YNFKEQ in the germline V gene. The CDR3 has 16 amino acids. J lost 2 bases, V lost 3 bases, and 7 bases had no gene match. CDR3 bases: TGTGCCAGCAGCCAGTCTAGCGGGAGTTCAACCTACGAGCAGTACTTC. Translated: CASSQSSGSSTYEQYF.

The chain joins TRBV29-1 to TRBJ2-5; 13 bases are a match to TRBD2. V gave up 0 bases and J gave up 5 bases; unmatched junction bases: 3. Looked up from germline, CDR1 is SQVTM and CDR2 is ANQGSEA. This CDR3 spans 15 amino acids. CDR3 bases: TGCAGCGTTGAAGAGGGGACTAGCGGGAAGGAGACCCAGTACTTC. Translated: CSVEEGTSGKETQYF.

V gene TRBV9 combines with J gene TRBJ2-1, with 7 bases matching TRBD2. CDR3 length equals 15 residues. The germline V gene encodes CDR1 SGDLS and CDR2 YYNGEE. Germline trimming cut 3 bases from V and 7 bases from J; bases unmatched to any gene: 10. This CDR3 reads CASSDPSWGLNEQFF. The CDR3 nucleotides read TGTGCCAGCAGCGATCCGTCCTGGGGACTAAATGAGCAGTTCTTC.

This clone was recorded once. V gene TRBV5-1 combines with J gene TRBJ2-3; D remains unclear. CDR3 size: 16 residues. Trimming took 3 bases from V and 0 from J, leaving 14 bases between them. Germline CDR1 is SGHRS and CDR2 is YFSETQ. CDR3 loop: CASSSPALSSTDTQYF. CDR3 DNA: TGCGCCAGCAGCTCCCCGGCCCTATCAAGCACAGATACGCAGTATTTT.

The V and J genes are TRBV9 and TRBJ2-3; no definite D call. Trimming pared 1 base from V and 6 bases from J, leaving 12 bases between. Germline CDR1 reads SGDLS; CDR2 reads YYNGEE. This CDR3 is built from 14 residues. The CDR3 DNA reads TGTGCCAGCAGCGTACGGCCCCCTCCGGATACGCAGTATTTT. The encoded protein is CASSVRPPPDTQYF.

V usage is TRBV4-1 and J usage is TRBJ2-1; 12 bases match TRBD2. The CDR3 extends over 19 amino acids. In germline, CDR1 is MGHRA, CDR2 YSYEKL. Trimming removed 3 bases from V and 6 bases from J; junction bases left unmatched: 15. CDR3 sequence (DNA): TGCGCCAGCAGCCATCCTCGGTCAGGACTAGCGGGACTGGCCAATGAGCAGTTCTTC. Protein product: CASSHPRSGLAGLANEQFF.

The chain combines TRBV6-1 with TRBJ2-1; D may be TRBD2 (6 bases). With 6 bases removed from V and 11 bases from J, the gap between germline ends came to 14 bases. The CDR3 extends over 12 amino acids. The V gene's germline CDR1 is MNHNS and CDR2 SASEGT. CDR3 sequence (DNA): TGTGCCAGCAGCCTTAGCGGACTCAAGCAGTTCTTC. Its translation is CASSLSGLKQFF.

The gene calls are TRBV29-1 and TRBJ2-1; D ambiguous. Trimming took off 4 bases at V and 8 bases at J, with 12 bases between the two ends. The CDR3 covers 12 residues. Germline V gene sequence: CDR1 SQVTM, CDR2 ANQGSEA. The CDR3 bases are TGCAGCGTTGGGGCTTATTTTGATGAGCAGTTCTTC. It is translated as CSVGAYFDEQFF.

CDR3 protein: CASSFAGSTEAFF. CDR3 nucleotide sequence: TGTGCCAGCAGCTTCGCGGGAAGCACTGAAGCTTTCTTT. V gene TRBV5-8 combines with J gene TRBJ1-1; no definite D call. Germline CDR1 reads SGHTS; CDR2 reads YDEGEE. Trimming removed 2 bases at V and 4 bases at J, with 9 bases between. The length of the CDR3 is 13 residues. The complete variable domain, with remaining parts taken from reference TRBV5-8 and TRBJ1-1, reads EAGVTQSPTHLIKTRGQQATLRCSPISGHTSVYWYQQALGLGLQFLLWYDEGEERNRGNFPPRFSGRQFPNYSSELNVNALELEDSALYLCASSFAGSTEAFFGQGTRLTVV.

The chain combines TRBV11-2 with TRBJ1-1, with D perhaps matching TRBD1 (5 bases). Trimming shortened V by 0 bases and J by 8 bases, and 13 bases separated the two germline ends. This CDR3 is built from 14 residues. The germline V gene encodes CDR1 SGHAT and CDR2 FQNNGV. The CDR3 DNA is TGTGCCAGCAGCTTAGATATGGGGACCCCCGAAGCTTTCTTT. Translation gives CASSLDMGTPEAFF.

This clone came up once. V gene TRBV11-3 combines with J gene TRBJ2-3, with D tentatively TRBD2 (5 bases). V was trimmed by 5 bases and J by 1 base, leaving 16 bases between them. CDR3 length: 16 residues. The germline gives CDR1 SGHNT, CDR2 YENEEA. The CDR3 nucleotides read TGTGCCAGCAGCCAAAATGAGGGAGAGGGCACAGATACGCAGTATTTT. Its translation: CASSQNEGEGTDTQYF.